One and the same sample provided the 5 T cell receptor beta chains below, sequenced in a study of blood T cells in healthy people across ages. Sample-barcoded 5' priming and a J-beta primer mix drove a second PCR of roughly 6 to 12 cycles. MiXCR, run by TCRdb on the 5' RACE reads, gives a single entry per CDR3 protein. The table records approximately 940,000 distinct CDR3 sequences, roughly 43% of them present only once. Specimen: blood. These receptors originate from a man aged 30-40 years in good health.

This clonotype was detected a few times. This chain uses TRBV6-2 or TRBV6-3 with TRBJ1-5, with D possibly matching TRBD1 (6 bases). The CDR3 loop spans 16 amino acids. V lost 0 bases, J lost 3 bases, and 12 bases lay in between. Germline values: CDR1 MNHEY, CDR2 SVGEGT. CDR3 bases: TGTGCCAGCAGTTACTCAGGGAGGGGGAACAATCAGCCCCAGCATTTT. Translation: CASSYSGRGNNQPQHF.

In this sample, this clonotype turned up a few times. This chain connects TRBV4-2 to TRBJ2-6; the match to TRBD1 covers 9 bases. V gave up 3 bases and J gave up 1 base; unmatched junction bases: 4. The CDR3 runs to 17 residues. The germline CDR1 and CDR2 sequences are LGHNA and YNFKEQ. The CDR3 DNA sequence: TGTGCCAGCAGCCAGTGGGGACAGGGATCTGGGGCCAACGTCCTGACTTTC. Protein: CASSQWGQGSGANVLTF.

CDR3 sequence reads: CASSLLAGQNEQFF. CDR3 bases: TGTGCCAGCAGCTTATTGGCAGGGCAAAATGAGCAGTTCTTC. This chain links TRBV7-9 with TRBJ2-1, with a possible D match to TRBD1 (5 bases). Trimming cost V 2 bases and J 7 bases, with 12 bases left between them. The CDR3 totals 14 residues. Germline V gives CDR1 SEHNR, CDR2 FQNEAQ (reference sequence).

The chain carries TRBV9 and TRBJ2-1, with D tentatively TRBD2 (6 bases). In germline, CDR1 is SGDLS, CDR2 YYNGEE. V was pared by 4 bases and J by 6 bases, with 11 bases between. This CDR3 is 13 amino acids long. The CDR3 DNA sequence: TGTGCCAGCAGCATCCGGGACTCCAATGAGCAGTTCTTC. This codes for CASSIRDSNEQFF. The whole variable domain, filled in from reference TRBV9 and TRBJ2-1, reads DSGVTQTPKHLITATGQRVTLRCSPRSGDLSVYWYQQSLDQGLQFLIQYYNGEERAKGNILERFSAQQFPDLHSELNLSSLELGDSALYFCASSIRDSNEQFFGPGTRLTVL.

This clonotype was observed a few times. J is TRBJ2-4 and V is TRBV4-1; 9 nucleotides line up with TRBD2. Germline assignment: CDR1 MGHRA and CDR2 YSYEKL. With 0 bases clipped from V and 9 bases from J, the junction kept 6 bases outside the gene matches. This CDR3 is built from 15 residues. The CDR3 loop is CASSQEASGGSIQYF. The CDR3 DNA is TGCGCCAGCAGCCAAGAGGCCAGCGGGGGGAGCATTCAGTACTTC.